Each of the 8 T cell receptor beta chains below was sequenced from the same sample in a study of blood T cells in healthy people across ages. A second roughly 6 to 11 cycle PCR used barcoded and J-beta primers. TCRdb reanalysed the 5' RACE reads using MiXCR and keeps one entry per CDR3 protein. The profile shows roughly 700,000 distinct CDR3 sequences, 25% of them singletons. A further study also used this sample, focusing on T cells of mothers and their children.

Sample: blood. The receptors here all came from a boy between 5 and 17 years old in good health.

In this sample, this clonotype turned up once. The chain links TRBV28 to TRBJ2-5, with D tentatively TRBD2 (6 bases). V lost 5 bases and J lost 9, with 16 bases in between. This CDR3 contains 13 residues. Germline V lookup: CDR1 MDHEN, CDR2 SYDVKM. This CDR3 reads CASSPPRRVAQYF. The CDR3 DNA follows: TGTGCCAGCAGTCCCCCCCGGAGGGTGGCCCAGTACTTC.

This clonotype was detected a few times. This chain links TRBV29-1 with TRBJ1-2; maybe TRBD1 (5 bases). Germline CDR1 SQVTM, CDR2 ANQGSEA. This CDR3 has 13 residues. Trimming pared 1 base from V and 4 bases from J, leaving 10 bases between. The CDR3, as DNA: TGCAGCGTTGAAGGGGGCGCTGGCTATGGCTACACCTTC. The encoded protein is CSVEGGAGYGYTF.

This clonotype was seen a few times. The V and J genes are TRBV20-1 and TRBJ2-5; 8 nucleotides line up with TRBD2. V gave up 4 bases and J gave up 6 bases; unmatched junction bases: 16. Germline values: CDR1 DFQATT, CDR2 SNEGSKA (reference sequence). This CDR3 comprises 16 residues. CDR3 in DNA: TGCAGTGCTATAGGGGGTCTCCGGGGGGGCATGAAGACCCAGTACTTC. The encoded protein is CSAIGGLRGGMKTQYF.

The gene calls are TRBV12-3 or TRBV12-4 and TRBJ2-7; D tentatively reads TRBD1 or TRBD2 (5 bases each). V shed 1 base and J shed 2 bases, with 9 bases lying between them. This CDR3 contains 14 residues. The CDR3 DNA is TGTGCCAGCAGTTTAGGGACACTAGCCTACGAGCAGTACTTC. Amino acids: CASSLGTLAYEQYF.

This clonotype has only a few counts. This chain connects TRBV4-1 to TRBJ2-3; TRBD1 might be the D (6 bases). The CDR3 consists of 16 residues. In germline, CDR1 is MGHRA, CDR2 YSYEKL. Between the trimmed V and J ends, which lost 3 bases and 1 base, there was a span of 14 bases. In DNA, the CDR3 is TGCGCCAGCAGCCAGCACACAGGGCCCCGCACAGATACGCAGTATTTT. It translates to CASSQHTGPRTDTQYF.

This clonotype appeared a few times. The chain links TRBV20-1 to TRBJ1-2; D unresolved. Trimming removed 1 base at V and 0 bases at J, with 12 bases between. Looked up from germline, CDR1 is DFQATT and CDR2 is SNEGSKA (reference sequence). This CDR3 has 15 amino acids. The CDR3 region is CSARVSRRANYGYTF. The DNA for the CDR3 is TGCAGTGCTAGAGTCAGTCGTCGGGCTAACTATGGCTACACCTTC.

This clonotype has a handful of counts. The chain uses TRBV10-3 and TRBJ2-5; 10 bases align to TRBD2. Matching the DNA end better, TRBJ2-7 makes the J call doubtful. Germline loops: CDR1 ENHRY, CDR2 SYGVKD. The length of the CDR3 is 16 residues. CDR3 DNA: TGTGCCATCAGAACCCTCCTAGCGGGGGTACAAGGCGAGCAGTACTTC. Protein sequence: CAIRTLLAGVQGEQYF.

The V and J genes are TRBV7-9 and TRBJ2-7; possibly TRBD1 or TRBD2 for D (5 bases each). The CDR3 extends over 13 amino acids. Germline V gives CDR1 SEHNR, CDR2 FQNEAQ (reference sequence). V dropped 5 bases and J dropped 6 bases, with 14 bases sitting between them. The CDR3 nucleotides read TGTGCCAGCAGCGGAGCGGCCCAGGGCGAGCAGTACTTC. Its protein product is CASSGAAQGEQYF.